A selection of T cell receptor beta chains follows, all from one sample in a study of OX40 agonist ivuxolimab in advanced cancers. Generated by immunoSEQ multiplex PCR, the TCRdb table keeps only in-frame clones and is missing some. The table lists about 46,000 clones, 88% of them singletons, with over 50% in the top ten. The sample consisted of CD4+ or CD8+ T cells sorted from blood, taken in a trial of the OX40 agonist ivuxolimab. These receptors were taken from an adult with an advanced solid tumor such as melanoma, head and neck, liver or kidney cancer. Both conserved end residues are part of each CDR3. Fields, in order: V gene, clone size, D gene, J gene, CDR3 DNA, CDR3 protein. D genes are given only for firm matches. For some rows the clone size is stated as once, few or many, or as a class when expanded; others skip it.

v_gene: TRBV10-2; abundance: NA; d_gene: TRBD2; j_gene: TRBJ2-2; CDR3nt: TGCGCCAGCAGTGATGGGAGGGCTTGGACCGGGGAGCTGTTTTTT; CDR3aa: CASSDGRAWTGELFF
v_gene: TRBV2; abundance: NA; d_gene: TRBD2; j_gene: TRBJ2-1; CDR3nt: TGTGCCAGCCACCGAGGTTTCCCAACTAGCGGAGGATACAATGAGCAGTTCTTC; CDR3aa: CASHRGFPTSGGYNEQFF
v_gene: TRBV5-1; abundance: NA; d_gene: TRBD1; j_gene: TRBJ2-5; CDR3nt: TGCGCCAGCAGCTTTACAGGGGGAGGCGAGACCCAGTACTTC; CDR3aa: CASSFTGGGETQYF
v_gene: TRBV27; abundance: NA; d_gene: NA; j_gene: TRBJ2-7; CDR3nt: TGTGCCAGCGGACCGTACTACGAGCAGTACTTC; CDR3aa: CASGPYYEQYF
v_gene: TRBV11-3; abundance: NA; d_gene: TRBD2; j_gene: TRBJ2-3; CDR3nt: TGTGCCAGCAGCTCCCCGGGACTAGGGACAGATACGCAGTATTTT; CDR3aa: CASSSPGLGTDTQYF
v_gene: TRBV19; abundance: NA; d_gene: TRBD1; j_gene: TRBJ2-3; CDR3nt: TGTGCCAGTAGCCGCCAAGGACAGGTTATTAGCACAGATACGCAGTATTTT; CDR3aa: CASSRQGQVISTDTQYF
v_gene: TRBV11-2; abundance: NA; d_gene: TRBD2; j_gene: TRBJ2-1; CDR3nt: TGTGCCAGCAGCTTAAGGCTAGCGGGAGTTGGTGAGCAGTTCTTC; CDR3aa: CASSLRLAGVGEQFF
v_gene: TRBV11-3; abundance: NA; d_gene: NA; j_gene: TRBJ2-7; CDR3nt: TGTGCCAGCAGCTTAGATCAGGGCTTCCCGAGCTCCTACGAGCAGTACTTC; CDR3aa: CASSLDQGFPSSYEQYF
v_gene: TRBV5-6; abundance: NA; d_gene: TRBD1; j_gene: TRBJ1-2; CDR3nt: TGTGCCAGCAGCCAGGGACAGGCGTATGGCTACACCTTC; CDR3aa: CASSQGQAYGYTF
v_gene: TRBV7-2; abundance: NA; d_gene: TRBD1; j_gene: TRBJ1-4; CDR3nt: TGTGCCAGCAGCTTTGCTTTGGGACAGGGGGGAAAACTGTTTTTT; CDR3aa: CASSFALGQGGKLFF
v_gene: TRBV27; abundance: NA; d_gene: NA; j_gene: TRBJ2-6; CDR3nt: TGTGCCAGCAGCTCCCTAACCTCCTTCTCTGGGGCCAACGTCCTGACTTTC; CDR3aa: CASSSLTSFSGANVLTF
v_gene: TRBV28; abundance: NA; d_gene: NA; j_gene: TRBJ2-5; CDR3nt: TGTGCCAGCAGCCCACAGGGACCGGAGACCCAGTACTTC; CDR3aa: CASSPQGPETQYF
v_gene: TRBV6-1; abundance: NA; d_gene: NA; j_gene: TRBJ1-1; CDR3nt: TGTGCCAGCAGAGGGTATGTTGAAGCTTTCTTT; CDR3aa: CASRGYVEAFF
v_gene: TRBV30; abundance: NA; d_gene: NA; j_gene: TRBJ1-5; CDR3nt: TGTGCCTGGAGTGTGGGTCTAGACCAGCCCCAGCATTTT; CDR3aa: CAWSVGLDQPQHF
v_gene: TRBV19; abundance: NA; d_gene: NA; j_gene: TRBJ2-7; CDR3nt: TGTGCCAGTAGTATAGACAGAGACTACGAGCAGTACTTC; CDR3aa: CASSIDRDYEQYF
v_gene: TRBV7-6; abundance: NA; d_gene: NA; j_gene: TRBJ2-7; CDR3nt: TGTGCCAGCAGCATTAGTGAGCAGTACTTC; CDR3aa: CASSISEQYF
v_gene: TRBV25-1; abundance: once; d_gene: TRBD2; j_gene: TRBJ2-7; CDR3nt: TGTGCCAGCATCCCCCCGGGGGGTTCCCACGAGCAGTACTTC; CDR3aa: CASIPPGGSHEQYF
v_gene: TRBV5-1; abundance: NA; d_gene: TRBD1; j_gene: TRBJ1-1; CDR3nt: TGCGCCAGCACCCCGGGACAGCTGAACACTGAAGCTTTCTTT; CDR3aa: CASTPGQLNTEAFF
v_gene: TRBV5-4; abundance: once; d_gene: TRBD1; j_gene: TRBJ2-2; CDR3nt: TGTGCCAGCAGCCAGGGACAGGGTAACACCGGGGAGCTGTTTTTT; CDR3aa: CASSQGQGNTGELFF
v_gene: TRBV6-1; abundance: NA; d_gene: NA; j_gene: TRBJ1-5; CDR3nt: TGTGCCAGCAGGGATAGGGGTCAGCCCCAGCATTTT; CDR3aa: CASRDRGQPQHF
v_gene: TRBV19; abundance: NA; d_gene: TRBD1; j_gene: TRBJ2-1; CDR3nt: TGTGCCAGTAGTATAGGGGACAGTAATGAGCAGTTCTTC; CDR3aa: CASSIGDSNEQFF
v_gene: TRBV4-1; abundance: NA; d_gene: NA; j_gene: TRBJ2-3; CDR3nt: TGCGCCAGCAGCCAAGATTTGGGGGAAAGCACAGATACGCAGTATTTT; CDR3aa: CASSQDLGESTDTQYF
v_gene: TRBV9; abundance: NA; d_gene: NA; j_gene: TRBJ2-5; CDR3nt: TGTGCCAGCAGCGTAAACCAAGAGACCCAGTACTTC; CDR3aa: CASSVNQETQYF
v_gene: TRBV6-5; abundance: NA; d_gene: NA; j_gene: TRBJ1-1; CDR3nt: TGTGCCAGCAGTTACCGACATCGGACTGAAGCTTTCTTT; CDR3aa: CASSYRHRTEAFF
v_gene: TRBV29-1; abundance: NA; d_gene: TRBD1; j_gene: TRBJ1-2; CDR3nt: TGCAGCGGGGTACAGGGGGACTATGGCTACACCTTC; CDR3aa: CSGVQGDYGYTF